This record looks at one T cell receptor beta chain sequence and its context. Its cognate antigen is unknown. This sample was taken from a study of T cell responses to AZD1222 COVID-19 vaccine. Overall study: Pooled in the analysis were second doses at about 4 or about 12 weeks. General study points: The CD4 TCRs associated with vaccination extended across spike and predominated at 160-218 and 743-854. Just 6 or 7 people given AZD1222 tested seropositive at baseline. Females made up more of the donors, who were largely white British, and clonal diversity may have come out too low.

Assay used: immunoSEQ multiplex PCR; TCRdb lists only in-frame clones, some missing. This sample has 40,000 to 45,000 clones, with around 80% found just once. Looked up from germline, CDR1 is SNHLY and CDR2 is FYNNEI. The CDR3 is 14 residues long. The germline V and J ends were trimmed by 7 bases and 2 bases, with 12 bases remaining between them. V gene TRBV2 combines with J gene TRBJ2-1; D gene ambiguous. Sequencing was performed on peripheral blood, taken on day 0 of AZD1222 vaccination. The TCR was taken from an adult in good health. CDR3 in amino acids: CASTKDGTYNEQFF. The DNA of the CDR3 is TGTGCCAGCACGAAGGACGGTACCTACAATGAGCAGTTCTTC.